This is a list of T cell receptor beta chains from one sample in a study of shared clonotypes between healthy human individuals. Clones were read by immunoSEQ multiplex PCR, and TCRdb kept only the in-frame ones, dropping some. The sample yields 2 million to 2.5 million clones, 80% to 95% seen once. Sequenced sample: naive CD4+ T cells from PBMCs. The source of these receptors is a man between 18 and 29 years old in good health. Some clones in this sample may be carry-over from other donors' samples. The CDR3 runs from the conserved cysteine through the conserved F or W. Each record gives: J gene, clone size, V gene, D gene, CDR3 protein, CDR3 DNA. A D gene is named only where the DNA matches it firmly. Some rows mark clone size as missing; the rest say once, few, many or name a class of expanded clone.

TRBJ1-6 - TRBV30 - CAWSMKGGNSPLHF TGTGCCTGGAGTATGAAAGGGGGAAATTCACCCCTCCACTTT
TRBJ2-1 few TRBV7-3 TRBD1 CASSLDGARQGARYNEQFF TGTGCCAGCAGCTTGGACGGGGCCCGACAGGGGGCTAGGTACAATGAGCAGTTCTTC
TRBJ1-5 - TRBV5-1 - CASSPGPEQQPQHF TGCGCCAGCAGCCCTGGCCCAGAGCAACAGCCCCAGCATTTT
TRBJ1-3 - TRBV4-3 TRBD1 CASSTGGSGNTIYF TGCGCCAGCTCGACAGGGGGCTCTGGAAACACCATATATTTT
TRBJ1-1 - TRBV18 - CASSPPAGHTEAFF TGTGCCAGCTCACCACCTGCAGGTCACACTGAAGCTTTCTTT
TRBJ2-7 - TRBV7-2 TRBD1 CASSFRDRGYEQYF TGTGCCAGCAGCTTCCGGGACAGGGGTTACGAGCAGTACTTC
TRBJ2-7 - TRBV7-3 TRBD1 CASSPGTAPYEQYF TGTGCCAGCAGCCCCGGGACAGCGCCCTACGAGCAGTACTTC
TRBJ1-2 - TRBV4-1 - CASSLTGAGSGGYTF TGCGCCAGCAGCCTGACCGGGGCCGGTTCGGGTGGCTACACCTTC
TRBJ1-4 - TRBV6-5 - CASRRDGSTNEKLFF TGTGCCAGCAGGAGGGACGGTTCAACTAATGAAAAACTGTTTTTT
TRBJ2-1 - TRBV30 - CAWSVTSHEQFF TGTGCCTGGAGTGTAACTAGCCATGAGCAGTTCTTC
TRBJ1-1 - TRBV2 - CASSPDSGGAGTEAFF TGTGCCAGCAGCCCCGACTCCGGGGGCGCGGGAACTGAAGCTTTCTTT
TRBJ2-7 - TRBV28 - CASSFRGREHEQYF TGTGCCAGCAGTTTTAGAGGACGAGAGCACGAGCAGTACTTC
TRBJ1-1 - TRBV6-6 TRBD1 CASSIGQGNTEAFF TGTGCCAGCAGCATCGGACAGGGGAACACTGAAGCTTTCTTT